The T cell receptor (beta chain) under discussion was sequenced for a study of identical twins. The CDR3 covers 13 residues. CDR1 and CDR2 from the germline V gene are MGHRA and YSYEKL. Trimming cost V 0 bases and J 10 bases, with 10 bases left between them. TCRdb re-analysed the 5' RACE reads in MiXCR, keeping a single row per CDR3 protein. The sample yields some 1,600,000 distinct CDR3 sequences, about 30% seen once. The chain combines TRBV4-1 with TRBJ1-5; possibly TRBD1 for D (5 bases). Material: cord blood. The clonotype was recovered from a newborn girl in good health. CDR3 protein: CASSQEVGGPQHF. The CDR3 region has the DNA TGCGCCAGCAGCCAAGAGGTGGGGGGACCCCAGCATTTT.